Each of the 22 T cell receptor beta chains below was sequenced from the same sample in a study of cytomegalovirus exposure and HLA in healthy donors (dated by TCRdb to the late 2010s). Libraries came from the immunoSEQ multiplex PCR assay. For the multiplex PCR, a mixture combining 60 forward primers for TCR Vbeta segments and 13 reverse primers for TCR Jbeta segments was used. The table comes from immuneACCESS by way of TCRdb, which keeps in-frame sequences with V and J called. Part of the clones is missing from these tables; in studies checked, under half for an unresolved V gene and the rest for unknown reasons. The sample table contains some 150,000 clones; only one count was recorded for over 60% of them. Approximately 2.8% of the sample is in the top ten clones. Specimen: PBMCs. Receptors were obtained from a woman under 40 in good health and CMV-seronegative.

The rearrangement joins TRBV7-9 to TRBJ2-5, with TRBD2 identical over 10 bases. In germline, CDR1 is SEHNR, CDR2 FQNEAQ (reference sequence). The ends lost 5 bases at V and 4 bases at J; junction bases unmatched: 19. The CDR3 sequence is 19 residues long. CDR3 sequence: CASSRARRGTSGVGETQYF. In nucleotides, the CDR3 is TGTGCCAGCAGCCGAGCACGGAGGGGAACTAGCGGGGTCGGAGAGACCCAGTACTTC.

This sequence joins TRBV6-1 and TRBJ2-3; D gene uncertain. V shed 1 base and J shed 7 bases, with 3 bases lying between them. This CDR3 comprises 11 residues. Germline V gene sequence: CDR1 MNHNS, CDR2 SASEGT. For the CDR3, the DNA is TGTGCCAGCAGTGAAGTCTATACGCAGTATTTT. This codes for CASSEVYTQYF.

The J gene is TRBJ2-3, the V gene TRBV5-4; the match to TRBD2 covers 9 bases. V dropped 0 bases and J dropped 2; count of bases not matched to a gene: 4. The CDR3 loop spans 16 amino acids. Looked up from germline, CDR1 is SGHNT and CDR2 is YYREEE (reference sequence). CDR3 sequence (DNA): TGTGCCAGCAGCTTGGAACTAGCGGGCTCCACAGATACGCAGTATTTT. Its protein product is CASSLELAGSTDTQYF.

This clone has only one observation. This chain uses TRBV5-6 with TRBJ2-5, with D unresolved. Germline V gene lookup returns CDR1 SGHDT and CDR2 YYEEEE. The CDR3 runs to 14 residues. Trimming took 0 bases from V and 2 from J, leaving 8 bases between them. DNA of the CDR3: TGTGCCAGCAGCTTGGGGCGGCTACAAGAGACCCAGTACTTC. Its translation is CASSLGRLQETQYF.

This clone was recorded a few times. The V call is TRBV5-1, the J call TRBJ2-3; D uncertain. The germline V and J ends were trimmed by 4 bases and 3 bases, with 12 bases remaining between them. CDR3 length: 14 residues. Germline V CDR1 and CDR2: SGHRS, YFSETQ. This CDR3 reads CASSHGRATDTQYF. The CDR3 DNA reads TGCGCCAGCAGCCACGGTAGAGCTACAGATACGCAGTATTTT. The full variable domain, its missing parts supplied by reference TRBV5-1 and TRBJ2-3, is KAGVTQTPRYLIKTRGQQVTLSCSPISGHRSVSWYQQTPGQGLQFLFEYFSETQRNKGNFPGRFSGRQFSNSRSEMNVSTLELGDSALYLCASSHGRATDTQYFGPGTRLTVL.

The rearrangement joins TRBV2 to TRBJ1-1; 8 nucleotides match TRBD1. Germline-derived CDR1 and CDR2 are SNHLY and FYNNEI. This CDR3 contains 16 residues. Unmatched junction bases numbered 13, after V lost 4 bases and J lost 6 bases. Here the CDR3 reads CASSVGRGTGVPEAFF. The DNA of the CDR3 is TGTGCCAGCAGTGTAGGTCGCGGGACAGGCGTTCCTGAAGCTTTCTTT. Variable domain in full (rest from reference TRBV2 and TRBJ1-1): EPEVTQTPSHQVTQMGQEVILRCVPISNHLYFYWYRQILGQKVEFLVSFYNNEISEKSEIFDDQFSVERPDGSNFTLKIRSTKLEDSAMYFCASSVGRGTGVPEAFFGQGTRLTVV.

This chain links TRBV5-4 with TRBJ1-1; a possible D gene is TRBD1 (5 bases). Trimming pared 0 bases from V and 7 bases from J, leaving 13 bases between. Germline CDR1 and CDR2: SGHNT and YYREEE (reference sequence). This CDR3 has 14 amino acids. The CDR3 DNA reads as TGTGCCAGCAGCTTGGAGGGGATTACGGATGAAGCTTTCTTT. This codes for CASSLEGITDEAFF. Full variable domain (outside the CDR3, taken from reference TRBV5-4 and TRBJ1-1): ETGVTQSPTHLIKTRGQQVTLRCSSQSGHNTVSWYQQALGQGPQFIFQYYREEENGRGNFPPRFSGLQFPNYSSELNVNALELDDSALYLCASSLEGITDEAFFGQGTRLTVV.

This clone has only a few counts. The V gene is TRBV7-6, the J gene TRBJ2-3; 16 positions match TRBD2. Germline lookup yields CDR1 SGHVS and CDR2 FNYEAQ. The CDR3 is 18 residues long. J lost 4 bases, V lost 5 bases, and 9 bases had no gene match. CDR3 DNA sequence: TGTGCCAGCAGCGCGGGACTAGCGGGGGGGGCACGGCCAGATACGCAGTATTTT. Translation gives CASSAGLAGGARPDTQYF.

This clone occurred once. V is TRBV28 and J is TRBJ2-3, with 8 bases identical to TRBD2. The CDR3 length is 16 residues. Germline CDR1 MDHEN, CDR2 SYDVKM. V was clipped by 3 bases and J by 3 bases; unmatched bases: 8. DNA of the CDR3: TGTGCCAGCAGTTTTGACGGGGGGGGTAGAACAGATACGCAGTATTTT. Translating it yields CASSFDGGGRTDTQYF.

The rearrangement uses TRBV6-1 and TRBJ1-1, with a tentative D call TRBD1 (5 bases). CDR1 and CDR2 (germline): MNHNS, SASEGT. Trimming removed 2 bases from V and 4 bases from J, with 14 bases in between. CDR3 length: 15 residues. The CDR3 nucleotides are TGTGCCAGCAGTGAAATTGGGGGGATAGGCACTGAAGCTTTCTTT. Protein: CASSEIGGIGTEAFF.

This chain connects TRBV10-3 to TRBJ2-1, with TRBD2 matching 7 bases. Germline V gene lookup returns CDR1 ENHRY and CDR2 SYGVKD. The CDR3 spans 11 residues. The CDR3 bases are TGTGTGACTAGCCAACACAATGAGCAGTTCTTC. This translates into CVTSQHNEQFF.

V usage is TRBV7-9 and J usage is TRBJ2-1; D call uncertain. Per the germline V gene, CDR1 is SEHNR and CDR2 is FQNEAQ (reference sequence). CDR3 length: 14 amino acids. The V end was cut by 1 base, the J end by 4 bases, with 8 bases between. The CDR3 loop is CASSLVWRYNEQFF. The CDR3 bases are TGTGCCAGCAGCTTAGTTTGGAGATACAATGAGCAGTTCTTC. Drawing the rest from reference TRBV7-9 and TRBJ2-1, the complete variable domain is DTGVSQNPRHKITKRGQNVTFRCDPISEHNRLYWYRQTLGQGPEFLTYFQNEAQLEKSRLLSDRFSAERPKGSFSTLEIQRTEQGDSAMYLCASSLVWRYNEQFFGPGTRLTVL.

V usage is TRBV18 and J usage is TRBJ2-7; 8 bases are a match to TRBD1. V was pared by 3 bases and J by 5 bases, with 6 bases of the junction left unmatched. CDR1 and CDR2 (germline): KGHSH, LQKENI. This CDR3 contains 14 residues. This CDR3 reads CASSPPDRDNEQYF. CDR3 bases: TGTGCCAGCTCACCCCCGGACAGGGATAACGAGCAGTACTTC.

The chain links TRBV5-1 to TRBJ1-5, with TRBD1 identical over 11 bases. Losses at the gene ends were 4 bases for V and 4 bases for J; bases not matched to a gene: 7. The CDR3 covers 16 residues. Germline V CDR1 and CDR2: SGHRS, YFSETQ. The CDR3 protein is CASSPGQGERNQPQHF. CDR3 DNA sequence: TGCGCCAGCAGCCCGGGACAGGGGGAGCGGAATCAGCCCCAGCATTTT.

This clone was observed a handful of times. The CDR3 DNA follows: TGCGCCAGCAGCCTGACAGGGGGATTTGAAAAACTGTTTTTT. Translated, it gives CASSLTGGFEKLFF. This rearrangement joins TRBV4-3 to TRBJ1-4, with 9 bases that match TRBD1. The CDR3 sequence is 14 residues long. CDR1 LGHNA and CDR2 YSLEER come from the germline V gene. V trimming: 4 bases; J trimming: 7 bases; junction bases outside the gene matches: 4.

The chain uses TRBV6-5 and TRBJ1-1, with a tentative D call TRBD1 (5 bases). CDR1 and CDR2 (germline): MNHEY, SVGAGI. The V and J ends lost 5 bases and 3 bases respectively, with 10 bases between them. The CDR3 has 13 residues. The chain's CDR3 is CASSRGRDTEAFF. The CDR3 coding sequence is TGTGCCAGCAGTAGGGGCAGGGACACTGAAGCTTTCTTT.

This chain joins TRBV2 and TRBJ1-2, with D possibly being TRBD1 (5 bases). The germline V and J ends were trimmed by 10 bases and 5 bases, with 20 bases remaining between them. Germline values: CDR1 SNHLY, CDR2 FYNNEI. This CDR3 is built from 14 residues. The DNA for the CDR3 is TGTGCCACCCTCGTAGGGGAGGGTAGATATGGCTACACCTTC. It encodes CATLVGEGRYGYTF.

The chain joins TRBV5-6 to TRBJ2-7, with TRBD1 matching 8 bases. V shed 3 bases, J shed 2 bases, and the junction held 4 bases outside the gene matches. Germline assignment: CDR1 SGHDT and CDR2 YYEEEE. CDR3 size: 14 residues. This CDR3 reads CASSWGTGAYEQYF. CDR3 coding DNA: TGTGCCAGCAGCTGGGGGACAGGAGCCTACGAGCAGTACTTC.

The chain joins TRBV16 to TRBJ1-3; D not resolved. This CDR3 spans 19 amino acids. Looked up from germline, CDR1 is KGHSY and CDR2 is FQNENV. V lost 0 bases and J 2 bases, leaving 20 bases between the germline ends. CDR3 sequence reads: CASSQSSSFGWEPGNTIYF. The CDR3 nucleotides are TGTGCCAGCAGCCAATCGTCATCTTTCGGGTGGGAGCCTGGAAACACCATATATTTT.

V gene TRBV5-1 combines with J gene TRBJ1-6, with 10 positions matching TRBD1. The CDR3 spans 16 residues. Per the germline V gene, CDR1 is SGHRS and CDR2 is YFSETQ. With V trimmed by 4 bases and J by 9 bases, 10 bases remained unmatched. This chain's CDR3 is CASSPGGTGDVSPLHF. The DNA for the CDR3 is TGCGCCAGCAGCCCTGGTGGGACAGGGGATGTTTCACCCCTCCACTTT.

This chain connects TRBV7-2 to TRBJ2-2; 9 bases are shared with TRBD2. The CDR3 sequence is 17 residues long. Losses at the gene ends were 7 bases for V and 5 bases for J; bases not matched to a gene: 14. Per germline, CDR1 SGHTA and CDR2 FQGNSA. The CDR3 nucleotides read TGTGCCAGCATCCCAGGGTGGCGGGAGGGCCTAACCGGGGAGCTGTTTTTT. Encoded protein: CASIPGWREGLTGELFF.

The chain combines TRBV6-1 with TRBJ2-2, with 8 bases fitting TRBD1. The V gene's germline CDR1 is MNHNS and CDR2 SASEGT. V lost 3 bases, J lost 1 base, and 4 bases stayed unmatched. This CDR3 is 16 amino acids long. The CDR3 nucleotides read TGTGCCAGCAGTGACTGGACAGGGTGGAACACCGGGGAGCTGTTTTTT. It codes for CASSDWTGWNTGELFF.